Listed here are 16 T cell receptor beta chains from one sample, sequenced in a study of blood T cell repertoires in COVID-19. TCRdb's table, derived via immunoSEQ multiplex PCR, lists solely in-frame clones and lacks some. The sample holds under 150,000 clones; 84% are singletons and the top ten take roughly 3.8%. Input material: PBMCs or T cells enriched from blood (not recorded which). The receptor set was obtained from a man aged 50-60 years in a cohort exposed to, infected with or recovered from COVID-19 (not recorded which).

This clone appeared a few times. This sequence joins TRBV7-6 and TRBJ1-2; TRBD1 matches at 7 bases. Germline-derived CDR1 and CDR2 are SGHVS and FNYEAQ. This CDR3 has 14 residues. J lost 4 bases, V lost 1 base, and 3 bases had no gene match. The CDR3 protein is CASSLGTGAYGYTF. CDR3 nucleotides: TGTGCCAGCAGCTTAGGAACAGGGGCCTATGGCTACACCTTC. Full variable domain (remainder filled in from reference TRBV7-6 and TRBJ1-2): GAGVSQSPRYKVTKRGQDVALRCDPISGHVSLYWYRQALGQGPEFLTYFNYEAQQDKSGLPNDRFSAERPEGSISTLTIQRTEQRDSAMYRCASSLGTGAYGYTFGSGTRLTVV.

CDR3 loop: CASSVFRDRGSATQYF. The CDR3 DNA sequence: TGTGCCAGCAGCGTCTTCCGGGACAGGGGAAGCGCGACCCAGTACTTC. The chain recombines TRBV7-2 with TRBJ2-5, with 10 positions matching TRBD1. This CDR3 is built from 16 residues. Trimming took 5 bases from V and 7 from J; bases not matched to a gene: 13. CDR1 is SGHTA, CDR2 FQGNSA, per germline.

V is TRBV10-3 and J is TRBJ2-3; the D is unclear. The CDR3 spans 15 residues. Trimming pared 0 bases from V and 2 bases from J, leaving 9 bases between. Per germline, CDR1 ENHRY and CDR2 SYGVKD. In nucleotides, the CDR3 is TGTGCCATCAGTGAGTCGTCGACATACACAGATACGCAGTATTTT. Encoded protein: CAISESSTYTDTQYF.

The chain joins TRBV7-9 to TRBJ1-2; TRBD1 aligns across 10 bases. Germline V lookup: CDR1 SEHNR, CDR2 FQNEAQ (reference sequence). The CDR3 has 16 amino acids. Unmatched junction bases numbered 9, after V lost 4 bases and J lost 4 bases. The CDR3 DNA reads as TGTGCCAGCAGCTCCTCGGGGGGACAGGGGACCTATGGCTACACCTTC. Encoded protein: CASSSSGGQGTYGYTF.

The rearrangement uses TRBV9 and TRBJ1-6; TRBD1 might be the D (5 bases). The CDR3 covers 15 residues. Trimming shortened V by 3 bases and J by 7 bases, and 14 bases separated the two germline ends. Germline-derived CDR1 and CDR2 are SGDLS and YYNGEE. DNA of the CDR3: TGTGCCAGCAGCGGCATGGGACTGGGGAATTCACCCCTCCACTTT. It encodes CASSGMGLGNSPLHF.

This clone is a singleton in its sample. The V call is TRBV19, the J call TRBJ1-2; D uncertain. This CDR3 contains 12 residues. The ends were cut back, 0 bases at V and 5 bases at J, with 4 bases in the middle. CDR1 is LNHDA, CDR2 SQIVND, per germline (reference sequence). In DNA form, the CDR3 reads TGTGCCAGTAGTATAGACGTTTATGGCTACACCTTC. Protein sequence: CASSIDVYGYTF.

V usage is TRBV29-1 and J usage is TRBJ2-3; 11 bases match TRBD2. V shed 4 bases, J shed 5 bases, and the junction held 5 bases outside the gene matches. CDR3 length equals 14 residues. Per germline, CDR1 SQVTM and CDR2 ANQGSEA. CDR3 protein: CSVVAGGPIDTQYF. The DNA of the CDR3 is TGCAGCGTTGTAGCGGGGGGGCCGATAGATACGCAGTATTTT.

The chain is built from TRBV10-1 and TRBJ2-1; the match to TRBD1 covers 8 bases. Germline CDR1 reads WNHNN; CDR2 reads SYGVQD (reference sequence). The CDR3 loop spans 15 amino acids. Losses at the gene ends were 2 bases for V and 3 bases for J; bases not matched to a gene: 3. This CDR3 reads CASSEQGAIYNEQFF. In DNA, the CDR3 is TGCGCCAGCAGTGAGCAGGGGGCTATCTACAATGAGCAGTTCTTC.

The chain recombines TRBV9 with TRBJ2-1; 9 bases map to TRBD2. The junction had 4 bases not matched to a gene; V was cut back by 0 bases and J by 6 bases. The CDR3 is 15 amino acids. CDR1 and CDR2 (germline): SGDLS, YYNGEE. The CDR3: CASSVGNSGGNEQFF. In nucleotides, the CDR3 is TGTGCCAGCAGCGTAGGTAATAGCGGGGGCAATGAGCAGTTCTTC. Full variable domain (outside the CDR3, taken from reference TRBV9 and TRBJ2-1): DSGVTQTPKHLITATGQRVTLRCSPRSGDLSVYWYQQSLDQGLQFLIQYYNGEERAKGNILERFSAQQFPDLHSELNLSSLELGDSALYFCASSVGNSGGNEQFFGPGTRLTVL.

The chain links TRBV6-5 to TRBJ1-2, with 9 bases aligning to TRBD1. Looked up from germline, CDR1 is MNHEY and CDR2 is SVGAGI. The length of the CDR3 is 14 residues. The V segment lost 5 bases and the J segment 4 bases; nucleotides outside the gene matches: 5. CDR3 residues: CASSPGTGTYGYTF. CDR3 in DNA: TGTGCCAGCAGTCCCGGGACAGGGACCTATGGCTACACCTTC.

The V call is TRBV10-3, the J call TRBJ1-1; D is uncertain. Germline CDR1 and CDR2: ENHRY and SYGVKD. This CDR3 comprises 15 residues. V lost 6 bases and J 4 bases, leaving 18 bases between the germline ends. The CDR3 nucleotides read TGTGCCATCAGCGAATATTCCGGTGCGGGCACTGAAGCTTTCTTT. Amino acids: CAISEYSGAGTEAFF.

The chain combines TRBV7-9 with TRBJ2-1, with 8 bases identical to TRBD1. The CDR3 runs to 14 residues. Germline V gene data show CDR1 as SEHNR and CDR2 as FQNEAQ (reference sequence). V shed 6 bases, J shed 8 bases, and the junction held 9 bases outside the gene matches. CDR3 nucleotides: TGTGCCAGCAGGCCGGGACAGGTAGGCGATGAGCAGTTCTTC. Its translation: CASRPGQVGDEQFF. Full variable domain (remainder filled in from reference TRBV7-9 and TRBJ2-1): DTGVSQNPRHKITKRGQNVTFRCDPISEHNRLYWYRQTLGQGPEFLTYFQNEAQLEKSRLLSDRFSAERPKGSFSTLEIQRTEQGDSAMYLCASRPGQVGDEQFFGPGTRLTVL.

This clone was recorded many times. V gene TRBV14 combines with J gene TRBJ2-2, with D tentatively TRBD1 (6 bases). V was shortened by 0 bases and J by 2 bases, with 16 bases between the two germline ends. Looked up from germline, CDR1 is SGHDN and CDR2 is FVKESK. The CDR3 runs 18 residues. The CDR3 bases are TGTGCCAGCAGCCAAGATTTCCGGCAGGGGTCTAACACCGGGGAGCTGTTTTTT. Its translation is CASSQDFRQGSNTGELFF.

The genes are TRBV7-9 and TRBJ2-1, with 8 bases aligning to TRBD2. Germline values: CDR1 SEHNR, CDR2 FQNEAQ (reference sequence). The CDR3 is 18 amino acids. J lost 5 bases, V lost 0 bases, and 12 bases had no gene match. CDR3 coding DNA: TGTGCCAGCAGCTTAGCGCCAAGCGGGAGAGCTCACAACAATGAGCAGTTCTTC. Translating gives CASSLAPSGRAHNNEQFF.

The table lists this clone with a count of one. The chain couples TRBV6-5 to TRBJ1-2, with a weak D call TRBD1 (5 bases). There are 13 residues in the CDR3. Germline V gene sequence: CDR1 MNHEY, CDR2 SVGAGI. V gave up 7 bases and J gave up 4 bases, with 13 bases separating them. CDR3 loop: CASTLAGSYGYTF. The CDR3 region has the DNA TGTGCCAGCACCCTGGCAGGGTCCTATGGCTACACCTTC.

The gene calls are TRBV11-2 and TRBJ1-1, with D perhaps TRBD1 (5 bases). With 3 bases removed from V and 7 bases from J, the gap between germline ends came to 15 bases. The CDR3 runs to 14 residues. Germline V gene sequence: CDR1 SGHAT, CDR2 FQNNGV. The CDR3 here is CASSLTGTTSEAFF. CDR3 nucleotides: TGTGCCAGCAGCTTGACCGGGACTACCAGTGAAGCTTTCTTT. The full variable domain, rest sourced from reference TRBV11-2 and TRBJ1-1, is EAGVAQSPRYKIIEKRQSVAFWCNPISGHATLYWYQQILGQGPKLLIQFQNNGVVDDSQLPKDRFSAERLKGVDSTLKIQPAKLEDSAVYLCASSLTGTTSEAFFGQGTRLTVV.